The 23 T cell receptor beta chains below all came from one sample that was sequenced in a study of beta chain features in type 1 diabetes. Every isolated RNA sample was fully reverse transcribed, so sequencing captured expressed TCRB transcripts. Sequencing was performed with immunoSEQ multiplex PCR; in TCRdb, only in-frame clones are kept and a portion is missing. The table shows hundreds of thousands of clones, with roughly 15% occurring only once. Antigens of these TCRs are unknown. Overall study findings and caveats: Type 1 diabetes patients had moderately but significantly shorter TCRB CDR3s in all four CD4+ subsets.

The sequenced sample consisted of naive CD4+ T cells from blood. The receptor set was obtained from a man aged 18 to 35 with type 1 diabetes.

The V and J genes are TRBV5-1 and TRBJ1-1; a weak D match, TRBD1 (6 bases). The CDR3 is 15 residues long. Deletions cut 4 bases from V and 6 bases from J, with 19 bases between. The V gene's germline CDR1 is SGHRS and CDR2 YFSETQ. CDR3 DNA sequence: TGCGCCAGCAGCACCATCACAGGGAGGGAGGCTGAAGCTTTCTTT. Translation: CASSTITGREAEAFF.

This chain uses TRBV28 with TRBJ2-4, with 10 bases identical to TRBD1. The J segment lost 3 bases and the V segment lost 3 bases, leaving 20 bases of the junction unmatched. CDR3 size: 21 residues. CDR1 is MDHEN and CDR2 is SYDVKM in the germline V gene. CDR3 in amino acids: CASSFRLTGQGPSFGKNIQYF. CDR3 coding DNA: TGTGCCAGCAGTTTCCGTTTGACGGGACAGGGGCCGAGCTTTGGCAAAAACATTCAGTACTTC. Variable domain in full (rest from reference TRBV28 and TRBJ2-4): DVKVTQSSRYLVKRTGEKVFLECVQDMDHENMFWYRQDPGLGLRLIYFSYDVKMKEKGDIPEGYSVSREKKERFSLILESASTNQTSMYLCASSFRLTGQGPSFGKNIQYFGAGTRLSVL.

J is TRBJ1-4 and V is TRBV2; tentative D call: TRBD1 (5 bases). Per germline, CDR1 SNHLY and CDR2 FYNNEI. The germline V and J ends were trimmed by 8 bases and 8 bases, with 12 bases remaining between them. The CDR3 runs 12 residues. This chain's CDR3 is CASLRQGEKLFF. The CDR3 nucleotides are TGTGCCAGCCTAAGGCAGGGAGAAAAACTGTTTTTT.

J is TRBJ1-1 and V is TRBV7-2; 7 bases line up with TRBD1. Germline V gene sequence: CDR1 SGHTA, CDR2 FQGNSA. The CDR3 loop spans 13 amino acids. J gave up 2 bases and V 7 bases, and 4 bases lay outside the gene matches. CDR3: CASKRDSNTEAFF. In DNA form, the CDR3 reads TGTGCCAGCAAGAGGGACAGTAACACTGAAGCTTTCTTT. The whole variable domain, remainder taken from reference TRBV7-2 and TRBJ1-1, is GAGVSQSPSNKVTEKGKDVELRCDPISGHTALYWYRQSLGQGLEFLIYFQGNSAPDKSGLPSDRFSAERTGGSVSTLTIQRTQQEDSAVYLCASKRDSNTEAFFGQGTRLTVV.

This sequence joins TRBV7-9 and TRBJ1-2; a possible D gene is TRBD1 (5 bases). The V end lost 2 bases, the J end lost 5 bases, and 9 bases lay between the germline ends. This CDR3 spans 13 amino acids. Looked up from germline, CDR1 is SEHNR and CDR2 is FQNEAQ (reference sequence). The CDR3 is CASSLTQGYGYTF. CDR3 sequence (DNA): TGTGCCAGCAGCTTAACCCAGGGATATGGCTACACCTTC.

The chain links TRBV2 to TRBJ2-5; 7 bases match TRBD1. CDR1 SNHLY and CDR2 FYNNEI come from the germline V gene. CDR3 length equals 14 residues. The V segment lost 8 bases and the J segment 4 bases; nucleotides outside the gene matches: 10. The CDR3 loop reads CASHLTGYTETQYF. The CDR3 nucleotides are TGTGCCAGCCATCTGACAGGGTACACAGAGACCCAGTACTTC.

This clone was counted only a few times. The rearrangement links TRBV5-6 to TRBJ2-7; 7 positions agree with TRBD1. This CDR3 is built from 15 residues. Germline-derived CDR1 and CDR2 are SGHDT and YYEEEE. V shed 3 bases and J 2 bases; nucleotides not matched to a gene: 8. Here the CDR3 DNA reads TGTGCCAGCAGCTCCCCGGACAGGTTTACCTACGAGCAGTACTTC. Amino acids: CASSSPDRFTYEQYF. Complete variable domain (other parts from reference TRBV5-6 and TRBJ2-7): DAGVTQSPTHLIKTRGQQVTLRCSPKSGHDTVSWYQQALGQGPQFIFQYYEEEERQRGNFPDRFSGHQFPNYSSELNVNALLLGDSALYLCASSSPDRFTYEQYFGPGTRLTVT.

This clone was counted only a few times. V usage is TRBV29-1 and J usage is TRBJ1-1, with TRBD1 as a possible D gene (5 bases). The germline CDR1 and CDR2 sequences are SQVTM and ANQGSEA. This CDR3 is built from 13 residues. Trimming cost V 7 bases and J 0 bases, with 12 bases left between them. The CDR3 sequence: CSATQGMNTEAFF. CDR3 bases: TGCAGCGCAACCCAGGGAATGAACACTGAAGCTTTCTTT.

This clone has only a few counts. The chain joins TRBV2 to TRBJ2-3; 10 nucleotides align to TRBD2. The CDR3 runs 12 residues. The germline V gene encodes CDR1 SNHLY and CDR2 FYNNEI. The J segment lost 13 bases and the V segment lost 3 bases, leaving 4 bases of the junction unmatched. The CDR3 loop reads CASSDSGRQEYF. The CDR3 region has the DNA TGTGCCAGCAGTGATAGCGGGAGGCAGGAGTATTTT.

V and J are TRBV9 and TRBJ2-6, with D possibly TRBD2 on 6 matching bases. Germline V gene sequence: CDR1 SGDLS, CDR2 YYNGEE. The V gene lost 4 bases and the J gene lost 3 bases, with 17 bases spanning the gap. This CDR3 has 17 amino acids. The DNA for the CDR3 is TGTGCCAGCAGCCCCCGGAGTCGGGGGAGTGGGGCCAACGTCCTGACTTTC. Residues: CASSPRSRGSGANVLTF.

Points on this clone: Other nucleotide sequences from this sample produce the same CDR3. V usage is TRBV7-9 and J usage is TRBJ1-1, with a tentative D call TRBD1 (5 bases). CDR1 and CDR2 from the germline V gene are SEHNR and FQNEAQ (reference sequence). The CDR3 runs to 13 residues. V was trimmed by 6 bases and J by 3 bases, leaving 11 bases between them. This chain's CDR3 is CASSRGGDTEAFF. CDR3 DNA: TGTGCCAGCAGTCGGGGGGGTGACACTGAAGCTTTCTTT.

This clone was observed a handful of times. The V and J genes are TRBV9 and TRBJ1-6; 8 bases align to TRBD1. Germline V lookup: CDR1 SGDLS, CDR2 YYNGEE. The ends lost 0 bases at V and 5 bases at J; junction bases unmatched: 13. This CDR3 comprises 19 residues. The CDR3 is CASSVGPTGAGLHNSPLHF. The CDR3 DNA reads TGTGCCAGCAGCGTAGGTCCGACAGGGGCCGGTCTACATAATTCACCCCTCCACTTT.

This clone was detected a few times. This chain joins TRBV5-4 and TRBJ2-1, with TRBD2 matching over 10 bases. The ends lost 5 bases at V and 4 bases at J; junction bases unmatched: 18. Germline lookup yields CDR1 SGHNT and CDR2 YYREEE (reference sequence). CDR3 size: 19 residues. The CDR3 nucleotides are TGTGCCAGCAGGTGGATAGCGGGAGGCGTCAAGTTTCATTACAATGAGCAGTTCTTC. It translates to CASRWIAGGVKFHYNEQFF. Full variable domain (rest looked up from reference TRBV5-4 and TRBJ2-1): ETGVTQSPTHLIKTRGQQVTLRCSSQSGHNTVSWYQQALGQGPQFIFQYYREEENGRGNFPPRFSGLQFPNYSSELNVNALELDDSALYLCASRWIAGGVKFHYNEQFFGPGTRLTVL.

The V gene is TRBV28, the J gene TRBJ1-1; D not certain. Germline V CDR1 and CDR2: MDHEN, SYDVKM. Trimming cost V 5 bases and J 1 base, with 14 bases left between them. The CDR3 runs to 15 residues. The CDR3 nucleotides read TGTGCCAGCAGTCACTCCCCACCGCCGAACACTGAAGCTTTCTTT. Translated: CASSHSPPPNTEAFF.

This clone turned up a few times. This specimen includes other DNA sequences encoding the same CDR3. The J gene is TRBJ2-3, the V gene TRBV7-9, with D perhaps TRBD1 (6 bases). Germline V lookup: CDR1 SEHNR, CDR2 FQNEAQ (reference sequence). CDR3 size: 14 residues. V shed 0 bases and J shed 3 bases, with 7 bases lying between them. The CDR3 DNA is TGTGCCAGCAGCTTAGCAGGGGGAACAGATACGCAGTATTTT. Its protein is CASSLAGGTDTQYF.

The gene calls are TRBV7-2 and TRBJ2-7; 7 bases are shared with TRBD2. There are 15 residues in the CDR3. Germline trimming cut 2 bases from V and 3 bases from J; bases unmatched to any gene: 7. CDR1 SGHTA and CDR2 FQGNSA come from the germline V gene. CDR3 nucleotide sequence: TGTGCCAGCAGCTTATCCTCGGGAGGTCGCTACGAGCAGTACTTC. It specifies CASSLSSGGRYEQYF.

This clone was observed a handful of times. The chain couples TRBV7-9 to TRBJ2-5, with TRBD1 as a possible D gene (6 bases). Germline lookup yields CDR1 SEHNR and CDR2 FQNEAQ (reference sequence). The CDR3 is 13 residues long. With 4 bases removed from V and 2 bases from J, the gap between germline ends came to 8 bases. The CDR3: CASSSGQQETQYF. In nucleotides, the CDR3 is TGTGCCAGCAGCTCCGGACAGCAAGAGACCCAGTACTTC.

This clone was observed a few times. The sample carries other DNA sequences with the same CDR3. The chain carries TRBV28 and TRBJ1-1; D not certain. V was clipped by 6 bases and J by 3 bases, with 5 bases between them. Germline CDR1 and CDR2: MDHEN and SYDVKM. CDR3 size: 11 residues. CDR3 in DNA: TGTGCCAGCAGGAGGGACACTGAAGCTTTCTTT. Translation gives CASRRDTEAFF. The full variable domain, rest sourced from reference TRBV28 and TRBJ1-1, is DVKVTQSSRYLVKRTGEKVFLECVQDMDHENMFWYRQDPGLGLRLIYFSYDVKMKEKGDIPEGYSVSREKKERFSLILESASTNQTSMYLCASRRDTEAFFGQGTRLTVV.

This chain connects TRBV5-1 to TRBJ2-1, with D possibly being TRBD1 (6 bases). Germline CDR1 and CDR2: SGHRS and YFSETQ. The CDR3 extends over 16 amino acids. The germline V and J ends were trimmed by 1 base and 8 bases, with 19 bases remaining between them. CDR3 bases: TGCGCCAGCAGCTTGATGAGCACAGGGCATCTTTATGAGCAGTTCTTC. The encoded protein is CASSLMSTGHLYEQFF.

V and J are TRBV13 and TRBJ2-1; D is possibly TRBD2 (6 bases). Germline V CDR1 and CDR2: PRHDT, FYEKMQ (reference sequence). The CDR3 extends over 15 amino acids. Trimming took 5 bases from V and 6 from J, leaving 17 bases between them. In DNA form, the CDR3 reads TGTGCCAGCAGCACCAGACTAGGAGTAGGCAATGAGCAGTTCTTC. The encoded protein is CASSTRLGVGNEQFF.

This clone was observed a few times. The chain joins TRBV19 to TRBJ1-5; tentative D call: TRBD1 (5 bases). The CDR3 length is 14 residues. The V and J ends lost 10 bases and 0 bases respectively, with 13 bases between them. Germline CDR1 LNHDA, CDR2 SQIVND (reference sequence). As DNA, the CDR3 is TGTGCCATTTCGACAGATTATAGCAATCAGCCCCAGCATTTT. This gives the protein CAISTDYSNQPQHF.

This clone was counted a few times. V gene TRBV30 combines with J gene TRBJ2-3; maybe TRBD2 (7 bases). Trimming took 2 bases from V and 4 from J, leaving 16 bases between them. The CDR3 covers 15 residues. CDR1 is GTSNPN and CDR2 is SVGIG in the germline V gene (reference sequence). The CDR3 reads CAWSQGLSGADTQYF. The CDR3 DNA reads TGTGCCTGGAGTCAGGGGTTGAGCGGGGCAGATACGCAGTATTTT. The whole variable domain, remainder taken from reference TRBV30 and TRBJ2-3, is SQTIHQWPATLVQPVGSPLSLECTVEGTSNPNLYWYRQAAGRGLQLLFYSVGIGQISSEVPQNLSASRPQDRQFILSSKKLLLSDSGFYLCAWSQGLSGADTQYFGPGTRLTVL.

The sample holds a few counts of this clone. For the CDR3, the DNA is TGCGCCAGCAGCTTGGGTGTTCGGAGGGATACGCAGTATTTT. Translating it yields CASSLGVRRDTQYF. This rearrangement joins TRBV5-1 to TRBJ2-3; D is perhaps TRBD2 (5 bases). CDR1 is SGHRS, CDR2 YFSETQ, per germline. V was shortened by 0 bases and J by 6 bases, with 11 bases between the two germline ends. CDR3 length: 14 amino acids.